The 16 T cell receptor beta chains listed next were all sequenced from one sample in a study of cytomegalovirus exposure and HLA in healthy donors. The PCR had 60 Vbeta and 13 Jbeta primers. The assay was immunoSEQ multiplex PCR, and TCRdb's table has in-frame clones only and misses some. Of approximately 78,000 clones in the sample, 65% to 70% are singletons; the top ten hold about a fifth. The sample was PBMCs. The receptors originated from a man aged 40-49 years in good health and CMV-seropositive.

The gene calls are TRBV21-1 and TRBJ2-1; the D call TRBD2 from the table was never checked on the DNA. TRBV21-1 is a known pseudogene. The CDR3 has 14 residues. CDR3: CASSKAPTNHEQFF. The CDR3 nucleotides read TGTGCCAGCAGCAAAGCGCCAACTAATCATGAGCAGTTCTTC.

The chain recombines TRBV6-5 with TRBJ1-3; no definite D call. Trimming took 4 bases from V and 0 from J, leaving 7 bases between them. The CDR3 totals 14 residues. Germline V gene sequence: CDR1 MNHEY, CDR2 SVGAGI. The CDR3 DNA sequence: TGTGCCAGCAGTTCCTCCAGCTCTGGAAACACCATATATTTT. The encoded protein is CASSSSSSGNTIYF.

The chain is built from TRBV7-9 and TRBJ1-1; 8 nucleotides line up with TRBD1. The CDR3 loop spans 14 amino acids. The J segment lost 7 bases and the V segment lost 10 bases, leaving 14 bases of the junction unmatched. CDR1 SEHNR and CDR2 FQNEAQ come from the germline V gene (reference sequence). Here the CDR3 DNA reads TGTGCCACCCGGCCGCTGACAGGGGATGTTGAAGCTTTCTTT. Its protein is CATRPLTGDVEAFF.

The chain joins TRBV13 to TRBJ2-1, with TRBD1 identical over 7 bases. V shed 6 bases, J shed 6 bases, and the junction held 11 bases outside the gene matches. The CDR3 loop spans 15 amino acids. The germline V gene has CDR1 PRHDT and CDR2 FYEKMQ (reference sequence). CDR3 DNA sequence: TGTGCCAGCAGGAACAGACAGGGAAACACCAATGAGCAGTTCTTC. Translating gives CASRNRQGNTNEQFF.

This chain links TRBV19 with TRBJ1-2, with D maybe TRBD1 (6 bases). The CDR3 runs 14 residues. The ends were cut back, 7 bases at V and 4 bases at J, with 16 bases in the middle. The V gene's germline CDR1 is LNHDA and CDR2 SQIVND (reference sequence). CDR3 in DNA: TGTGCCAGTAAAGCGGGGGGCGCAGGCTATGGCTACACCTTC. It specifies CASKAGGAGYGYTF.

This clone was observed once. The CDR3 reads CSVAPGNEAFF. CDR3 coding DNA: TGCAGCGTAGCTCCGGGGAATGAAGCTTTCTTT. The rearrangement joins TRBV29-1 to TRBJ1-1; the D is unclear. V was pared by 6 bases and J by 7 bases, with 12 bases between. This CDR3 has 11 amino acids. Germline CDR1 is SQVTM and CDR2 is ANQGSEA.

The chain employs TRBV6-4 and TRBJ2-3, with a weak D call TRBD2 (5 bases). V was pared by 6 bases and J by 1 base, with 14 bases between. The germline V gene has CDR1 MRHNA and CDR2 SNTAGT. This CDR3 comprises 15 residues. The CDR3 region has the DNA TGTGCCAGCAGCCCCGGGGTGGTGGGCACAGATACGCAGTATTTT. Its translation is CASSPGVVGTDTQYF.

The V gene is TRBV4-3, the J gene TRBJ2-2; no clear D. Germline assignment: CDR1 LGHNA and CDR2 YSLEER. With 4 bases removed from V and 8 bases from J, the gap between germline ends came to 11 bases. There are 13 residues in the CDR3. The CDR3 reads CASSRLAKGELFF. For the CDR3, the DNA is TGCGCCAGCAGCCGACTCGCAAAAGGGGAGCTGTTTTTT.

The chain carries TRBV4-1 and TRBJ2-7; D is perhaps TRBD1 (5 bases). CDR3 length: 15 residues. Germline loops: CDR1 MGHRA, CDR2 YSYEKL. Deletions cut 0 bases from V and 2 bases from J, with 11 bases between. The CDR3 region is CASSQEWQGAYEQYF. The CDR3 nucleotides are TGCGCCAGCAGCCAAGAGTGGCAGGGCGCCTACGAGCAGTACTTC.

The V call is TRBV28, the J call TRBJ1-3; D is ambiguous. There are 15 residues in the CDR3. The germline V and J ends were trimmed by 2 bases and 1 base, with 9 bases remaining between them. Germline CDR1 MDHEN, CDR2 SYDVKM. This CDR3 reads CASSLEGLSGNTIYF. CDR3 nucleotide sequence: TGTGCCAGCAGTTTAGAGGGTTTGTCTGGAAACACCATATATTTT.

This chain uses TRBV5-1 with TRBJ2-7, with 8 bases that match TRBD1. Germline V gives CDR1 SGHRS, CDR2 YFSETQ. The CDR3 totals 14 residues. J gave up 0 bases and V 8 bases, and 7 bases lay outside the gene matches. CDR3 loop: CASSGQGVSYEQYF. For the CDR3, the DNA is TGCGCCAGTTCAGGACAGGGAGTCTCCTACGAGCAGTACTTC.

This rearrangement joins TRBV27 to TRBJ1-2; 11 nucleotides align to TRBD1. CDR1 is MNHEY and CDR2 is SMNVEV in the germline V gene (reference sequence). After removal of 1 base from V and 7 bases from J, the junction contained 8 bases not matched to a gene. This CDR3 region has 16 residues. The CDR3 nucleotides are TGTGCCAGCAGTTTATATGGACAGGGGGCGCCGGGTGGCTACACCTTC. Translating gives CASSLYGQGAPGGYTF.

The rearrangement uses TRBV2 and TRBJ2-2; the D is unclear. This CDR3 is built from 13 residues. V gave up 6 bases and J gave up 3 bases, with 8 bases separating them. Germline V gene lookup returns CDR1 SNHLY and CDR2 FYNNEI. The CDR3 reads CASSLRDTGELFF. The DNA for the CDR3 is TGTGCCAGCAGCCTTCGTGACACCGGGGAGCTGTTTTTT.

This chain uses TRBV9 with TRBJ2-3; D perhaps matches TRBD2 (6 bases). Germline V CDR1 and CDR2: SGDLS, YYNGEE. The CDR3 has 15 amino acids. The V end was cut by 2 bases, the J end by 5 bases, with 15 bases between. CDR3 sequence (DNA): TGTGCCAGCAGCGTCTCTGGGACTTTGCGAGATACGCAGTATTTT. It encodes CASSVSGTLRDTQYF. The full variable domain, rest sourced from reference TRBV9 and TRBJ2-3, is DSGVTQTPKHLITATGQRVTLRCSPRSGDLSVYWYQQSLDQGLQFLIQYYNGEERAKGNILERFSAQQFPDLHSELNLSSLELGDSALYFCASSVSGTLRDTQYFGPGTRLTVL.

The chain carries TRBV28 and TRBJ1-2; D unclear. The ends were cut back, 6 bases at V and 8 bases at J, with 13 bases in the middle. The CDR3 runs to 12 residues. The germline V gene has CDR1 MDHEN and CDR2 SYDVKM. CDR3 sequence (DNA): TGTGCCAGCAGACGTAGTGGCGGGGGCTACACCTTC. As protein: CASRRSGGGYTF.

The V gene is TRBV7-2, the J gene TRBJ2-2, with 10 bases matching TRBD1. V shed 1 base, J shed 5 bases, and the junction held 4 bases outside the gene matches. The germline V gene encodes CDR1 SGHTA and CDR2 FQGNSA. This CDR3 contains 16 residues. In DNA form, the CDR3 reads TGTGCCAGCAGCTTAGTCGGGACAGGGGCGACCGGGGAGCTGTTTTTT. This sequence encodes CASSLVGTGATGELFF. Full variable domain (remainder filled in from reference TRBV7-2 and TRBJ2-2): GAGVSQSPSNKVTEKGKDVELRCDPISGHTALYWYRQSLGQGLEFLIYFQGNSAPDKSGLPSDRFSAERTGGSVSTLTIQRTQQEDSAVYLCASSLVGTGATGELFFGEGSRLTVL.